Listed below are T cell receptor beta chains from one sample, sequenced in a study of blood T cell repertoires in COVID-19. Profiled with immunoSEQ multiplex PCR; TCRdb holds only in-frame clones, not every one. The sample contains 65,000 to 70,000 clones, roughly 82% of which appear only once. Sequencing was carried out using peripheral blood. All receptors come from a man older than 75 with active COVID-19. CDR3s include the opening cysteine and the closing phenylalanine or tryptophan. A D gene is named only where the DNA matches it firmly. A clone size is listed for some rows: how often the clone was seen (once, few, many), or a class if it is expanded.

j_gene,d_gene,abundance,v_gene,CDR3aa,CDR3nt
TRBJ1-3,TRBD1,NA,TRBV11-3,CASSQGGENTIYF,TGTGCCAGCAGCCAGGGGGGCGAAAACACCATATATTTT
TRBJ1-2,TRBD1,NA,TRBV6-2/TRBV6-3,CASSKTGGNYGYTF,TGTGCCAGCAGCAAAACAGGGGGTAACTATGGCTACACCTTC
TRBJ1-1,NA,NA,TRBV18,CASSPGTKGTEAFF,TGTGCCAGCTCACCAGGGACAAAGGGAACTGAAGCTTTCTTT
TRBJ1-1,NA,NA,TRBV5-4,CASSPDASAGGTEAFF,TGTGCCAGCAGCCCCGACGCCTCCGCGGGCGGCACTGAAGCTTTCTTT
TRBJ2-5,NA,NA,TRBV29-1,CSVLRTGGETQYF,TGCAGCGTATTACGGACGGGGGGCGAGACCCAGTACTTC
TRBJ2-5,NA,NA,TRBV19,CASSIVLASQETQYF,TGTGCCAGTAGTATCGTTCTAGCGTCTCAAGAGACCCAGTACTTC
TRBJ1-2,NA,NA,TRBV29-1,CSVEAIRDYGYTF,TGCAGCGTTGAAGCCATCCGGGACTATGGCTACACCTTC
TRBJ2-3,NA,NA,TRBV27,CASSADSLSHTDTQYF,TGTGCCAGCAGTGCAGACAGTTTGTCCCACACAGATACGCAGTATTTT
TRBJ2-7,TRBD2,NA,TRBV7-3,CASSLGGSSGRAYEQYF,TGTGCCAGCAGCTTAGGAGGTTCTAGCGGGAGGGCCTACGAGCAGTACTTC
TRBJ2-1,NA,NA,TRBV18,CASSPGGLNYNEQFF,TGTGCCAGCTCACCGGGCGGGTTAAATTACAATGAGCAGTTCTTC
TRBJ2-2,TRBD1,NA,TRBV30,CAWSPTGGSAGELFF,TGTGCCTGGAGCCCGACAGGGGGTAGCGCCGGGGAGCTGTTTTTT
TRBJ2-1,NA,NA,TRBV7-2,CASSPSYEQFF,TGTGCCAGCAGCCCTAGCTATGAGCAGTTCTTC
TRBJ2-7,TRBD1,NA,TRBV3-1/TRBV3-2,CASSPRDRVPYEQYF,TGTGCCAGCAGCCCCCGGGACAGGGTGCCCTACGAGCAGTACTTC
TRBJ1-1,NA,NA,TRBV30,CAWSVLGRGPNTEAFF,TGTGCCTGGAGTGTACTTGGTAGGGGTCCGAACACTGAAGCTTTCTTT
TRBJ1-2,NA,NA,TRBV4-3,CASSRNRLGGGYTF,TGCGCCAGCAGCCGTAACAGGCTCGGGGGAGGCTACACCTTC
TRBJ2-3,NA,NA,TRBV6-2/TRBV6-3,CASSGLTWGNTDTQYF,TGTGCCAGCAGTGGACTAACCTGGGGAAACACAGATACGCAGTATTTT
TRBJ2-1,TRBD2,NA,TRBV20-1,CSASTPSGSRFHEQFF,TGCAGTGCTAGTACGCCTAGCGGGAGCCGTTTCCATGAGCAGTTCTTC
TRBJ2-7,NA,NA,TRBV9,CASSVGRNYEQYF,TGTGCCAGCAGCGTAGGCAGGAACTACGAGCAGTACTTC
TRBJ2-1,TRBD2,NA,TRBV10-3,CAIRGTRASGRVEQFF,TGTGCCATCAGGGGAACTAGGGCTAGCGGGAGAGTTGAGCAGTTCTTC
TRBJ1-5,NA,NA,TRBV27,CASSLGVLGNQPQHF,TGTGCCAGCAGCCTCGGGGTCTTGGGCAATCAGCCCCAGCATTTT
TRBJ2-7,TRBD1,NA,TRBV12-3/TRBV12-4,CASRPGQGGEQYF,TGTGCCAGCAGACCGGGACAGGGAGGCGAGCAGTACTTC
TRBJ1-1,NA,NA,TRBV5-1,CASRLRQDSEAFF,TGCGCCAGCCGCCTTCGACAGGATAGTGAAGCTTTCTTT
TRBJ1-6,TRBD1,NA,TRBV19,CASRRGGNSYNSPLHF,TGTGCCAGCCGTAGAGGGGGCAACTCCTATAATTCACCCCTCCACTTT
TRBJ2-7,NA,NA,TRBV10-3,CATLLQPTGYEQYF,TGTGCCACCCTACTCCAACCCACAGGGTACGAGCAGTACTTC
TRBJ2-7,TRBD1,NA,TRBV25-1,CASSPGTGAHYEQYF,TGTGCCAGCAGTCCAGGAACAGGGGCCCACTACGAGCAGTACTTC
TRBJ2-2,NA,few,TRBV19,CASSIVLFNTGELFF,TGTGCCAGTAGTATAGTACTTTTTAACACCGGGGAGCTGTTTTTT